The entry that follows covers one T cell receptor (beta chain) sequence. What it recognizes is unknown. This sample is drawn from a study of cytomegalovirus exposure and HLA in healthy donors. The donors gave bone marrow, and they were healthy. The CDR3 is 15 residues long. Losses at the gene ends were 5 bases for V and 4 bases for J; bases not matched to a gene: 6. The V gene's germline CDR1 is SGHVS and CDR2 FQNEAQ. Overall study findings and caveats: Prior analysis indicated that the majority of TCR beta V segments exhibited productivity approximately 87% or approximately 30% of the time. Other equally common chains were less clonally expanded than HLA-associated TCR beta chains, a later analysis showed.

Primers for the PCR totalled 60 Vbeta and 13 Jbeta. The table came from immunoSEQ multiplex PCR; TCRdb's copy has only in-frame clones and leaves some out. The top ten hold more than 15% of the sample, which has 90,000 to 140,000 clones, approximately 11% seen once. The receptor comes from a man aged 35 to 55 in good health and CMV-seropositive. Material: PBMCs. V is TRBV7-8 and J is TRBJ1-5, with 9 nucleotides matching TRBD1. As DNA, the CDR3 is TGTGCCAGCAGCCCATGGACAGGGGATAATCAGCCCCAGCATTTT. Its protein is CASSPWTGDNQPQHF. The entire variable domain, with the rest obtained from reference TRBV7-8 and TRBJ1-5, is as follows: GAGVSQSPRYKVAKRGQDVALRCDPISGHVSLFWYQQALGQGPEFLTYFQNEAQLDKSGLPSDRFFAERPEGSVSTLKIQRTQQEDSAVYLCASSPWTGDNQPQHFGDGTRLSIL.